This T cell receptor (beta chain) comes out of a study of T cell changes during pregnancy in multiple sclerosis. This clone was detected once. Sequencing was performed with immunoSEQ multiplex PCR; in TCRdb, only in-frame clones are kept and a portion is missing. This sample has approximately 66,000 clones, with roughly 90% found just once. V was trimmed by 2 bases and J by 3 bases, leaving 10 bases between them. In germline, CDR1 is MNHNY, CDR2 SVGAGI (reference sequence). The CDR3 loop spans 14 amino acids. The clonotype originates from a female donor with multiple sclerosis, enrolled in a pregnancy study. This specimen consisted of CD8+ T cells from peripheral blood mononuclear cells, obtained before pregnancy. The J gene is TRBJ1-1, the V gene TRBV6-6; no reliable D call. The CDR3 reads CASSYPGDHTEAFF. Written as DNA, the CDR3 is TGTGCCAGCAGTTACCCCGGGGATCACACTGAAGCTTTCTTT.